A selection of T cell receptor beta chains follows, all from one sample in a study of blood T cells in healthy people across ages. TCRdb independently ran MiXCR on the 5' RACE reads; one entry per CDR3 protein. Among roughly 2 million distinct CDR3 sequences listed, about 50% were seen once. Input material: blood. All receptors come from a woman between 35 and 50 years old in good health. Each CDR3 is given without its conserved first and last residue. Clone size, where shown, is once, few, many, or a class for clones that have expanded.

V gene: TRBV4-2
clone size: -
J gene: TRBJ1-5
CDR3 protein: AGSQGQGARGDRPQH

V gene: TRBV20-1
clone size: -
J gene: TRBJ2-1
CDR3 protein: SARDPSGPVGF

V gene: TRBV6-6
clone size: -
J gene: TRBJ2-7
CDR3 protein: ASTRGEGNYEQY

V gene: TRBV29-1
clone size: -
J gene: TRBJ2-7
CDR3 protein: SVEGLTGGRYEQY

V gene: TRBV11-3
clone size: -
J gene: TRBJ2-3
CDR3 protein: ASSLVKLSTQY

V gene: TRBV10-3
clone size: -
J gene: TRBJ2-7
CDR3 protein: AISEAYRNYEQY

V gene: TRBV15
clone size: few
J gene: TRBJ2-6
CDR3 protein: ATSTHREGNGANVLT

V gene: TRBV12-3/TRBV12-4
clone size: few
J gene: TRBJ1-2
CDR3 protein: ASLPGSAAGSYGYT

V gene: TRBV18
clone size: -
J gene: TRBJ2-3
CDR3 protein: ASSPRQESTDTQY

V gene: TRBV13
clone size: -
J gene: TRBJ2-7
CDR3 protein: ASSSQLRTGGIDEQY

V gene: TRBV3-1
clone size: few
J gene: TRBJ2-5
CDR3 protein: ASSQQLAGGQETQY

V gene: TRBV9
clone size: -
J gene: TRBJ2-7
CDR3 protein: ASNEVGQEIQY

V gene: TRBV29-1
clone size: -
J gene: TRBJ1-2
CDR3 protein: SAIHGDLRNYGYT

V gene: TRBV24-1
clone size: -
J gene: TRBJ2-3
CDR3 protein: ATSDYKGHTDTQY

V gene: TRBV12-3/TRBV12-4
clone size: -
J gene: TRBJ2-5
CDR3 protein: ASSGGQTDQETQY

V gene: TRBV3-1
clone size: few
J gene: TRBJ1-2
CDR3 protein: ASSHSTGTYGYT

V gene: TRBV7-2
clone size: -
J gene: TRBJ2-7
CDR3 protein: ASRSNREGFNEQY

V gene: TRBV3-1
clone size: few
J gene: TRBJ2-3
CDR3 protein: ASSQYRDPGDTQY

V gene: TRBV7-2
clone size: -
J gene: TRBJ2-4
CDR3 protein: ASSRTSDRAKNIQY

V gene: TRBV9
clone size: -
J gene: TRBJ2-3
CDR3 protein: ASSSGAGSTDTQY

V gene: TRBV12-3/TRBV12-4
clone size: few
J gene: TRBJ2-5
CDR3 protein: ASSLFRGEGETQY

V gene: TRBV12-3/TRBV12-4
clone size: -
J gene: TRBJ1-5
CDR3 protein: ASSTQPAGPGVIEPQH

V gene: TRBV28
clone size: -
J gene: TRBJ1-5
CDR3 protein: ASNKGGTAGGAQH

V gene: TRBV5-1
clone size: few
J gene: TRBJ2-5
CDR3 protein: ASSLIRGEETQY

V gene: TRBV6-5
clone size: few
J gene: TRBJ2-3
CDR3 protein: ASSWTGSSTDTQY

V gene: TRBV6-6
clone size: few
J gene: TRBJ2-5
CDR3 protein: ASMVGAETQY

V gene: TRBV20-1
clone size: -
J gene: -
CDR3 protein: SARAVTQGGEQY

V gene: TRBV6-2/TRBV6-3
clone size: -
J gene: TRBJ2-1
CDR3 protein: ASSSRQLVFGYNEQF

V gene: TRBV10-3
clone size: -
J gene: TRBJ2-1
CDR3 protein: AISGRGGPTYNEQF

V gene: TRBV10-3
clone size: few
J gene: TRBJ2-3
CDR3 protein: AISAISSTDTQY

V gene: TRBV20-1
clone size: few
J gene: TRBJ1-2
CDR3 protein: SAIPRQGAGGYT